This TCR beta chain was captured by sequencing in a study of blood T cells in healthy people across ages. CDR3 size: 16 residues. Germline V lookup: CDR1 SGHTA, CDR2 FQGTGA. The authors isolated at least 6.5 million PBMCs per sample. Total RNA, at least 5 micrograms per sample, came from PBMCs. Concerning this clonotype itself: What it recognizes is unknown.

With a J-beta primer mix and a sample-barcoded 5' primer, a second PCR ran about 7 to 12 cycles. A template-switch adaptor with 12 random nucleotides tagged each cDNA molecule. One entry per CDR3 protein, called by TCRdb with MiXCR from the 5' RACE reads. The sample holds approximately 800,000 distinct CDR3 sequences; about 56% are singletons and the top ten take roughly 25%. Study results and caveats: Whereas aged donors had fewer naive CD4+ cells, long-lived donors had more of them and higher diversity.

This sequence originates from a man aged 35-49 years in good health. The V call is TRBV7-3, the J call TRBJ2-5; D is uncertain. Near its end, the DNA agrees better with TRBJ2-7, so the J call may be wrong. The sequencing sample was made of blood. DNA for the CDR3: TGTGCCAGCAGCTTATTCCCCGGTCCCAAGGCGTACGAGCAGTACTTC. It encodes CASSLFPGPKAYEQYF.